The rows below give T cell receptor beta chains drawn from one sample of a study of T cell repertoires in cytomegalovirus infection. TCRdb passed the reads through MiXCR, listing each CDR3 protein once. The sample contains fewer than 700,000 distinct CDR3 sequences, roughly a quarter of which appear only once. Sequencing input: CD8+ T cells from PBMCs. The receptor source for this set is a human donor in good health (CMV status not recorded). Some clones in this sample may be carry-over from other donors' samples. CDR3s include the opening cysteine and the closing phenylalanine or tryptophan. The D gene is left open where the match is weak. Size is stated for part of the rows, as once, few or many counts, or as a class when the clone is expanded.

cdr3_aa: CASLLTSLGYTF; cdr3_nt: TGTGCCAGCCTTCTGACGTCGTTAGGCTACACCTTC; v_call: TRBV7-9; d_call: NA; clone_size: NA; j_call: TRBJ1-2
cdr3_aa: CASSLNIRPSGGGTRETQYF; cdr3_nt: TGTGCCAGCAGCTTAAATATTCGGCCTAGCGGGGGGGGCACCAGAGAGACCCAGTACTTC; v_call: TRBV7-9; d_call: TRBD2; clone_size: few; j_call: TRBJ2-5
cdr3_aa: CASSARLAGEETQYF; cdr3_nt: TGTGCCAGCAGCGCCCGACTAGCGGGGGAAGAGACCCAGTACTTC; v_call: TRBV7-3; d_call: TRBD2; clone_size: many; j_call: TRBJ2-5
cdr3_aa: CASSTGLYEQYF; cdr3_nt: TGTGCCAGCAGTACAGGGCTCTACGAGCAGTACTTC; v_call: TRBV12-3/TRBV12-4; d_call: NA; clone_size: many; j_call: TRBJ2-7
cdr3_aa: CASSEFKYGEQYF; cdr3_nt: TGTGCCAGCAGTGAATTCAAGTACGGCGAGCAGTACTTC; v_call: TRBV25-1; d_call: NA; clone_size: NA; j_call: TRBJ2-7
cdr3_aa: CASSYGGGTGPAEAFF; cdr3_nt: TGTGCCAGCAGCTACGGGGGAGGGACAGGGCCCGCTGAAGCTTTCTTT; v_call: TRBV6-5; d_call: TRBD1; clone_size: NA; j_call: TRBJ1-1
cdr3_aa: CASSPRSPGAYNEQFF; cdr3_nt: TGTGCCAGCAGCCCACGATCTCCGGGGGCCTACAATGAGCAGTTCTTC; v_call: TRBV7-9; d_call: NA; clone_size: NA; j_call: TRBJ2-1
cdr3_aa: CASSGTGAPNEKLFF; cdr3_nt: TGTGCCAGCAGTGGAACAGGGGCACCTAATGAAAAACTGTTTTTT; v_call: TRBV6-1; d_call: TRBD1; clone_size: NA; j_call: TRBJ1-4
cdr3_aa: CASSLIGQGNEKLFF; cdr3_nt: TGTGCCAGCAGCTTAATCGGTCAGGGTAATGAAAAACTGTTTTTT; v_call: TRBV7-9; d_call: NA; clone_size: few; j_call: TRBJ1-4
cdr3_aa: CASSPTFTGANVLTF; cdr3_nt: TGTGCCAGCAGCCCCACCTTCACTGGGGCCAACGTCCTGACTTTC; v_call: TRBV7-9; d_call: NA; clone_size: many; j_call: TRBJ2-6
cdr3_aa: CASSLWTAKTNNQPQHF; cdr3_nt: TGTGCCAGCAGCCTTTGGACAGCCAAGACTAACAATCAGCCCCAGCATTTT; v_call: TRBV7-3; d_call: NA; clone_size: NA; j_call: TRBJ1-5
cdr3_aa: CATSLRTGNFNEQFF; cdr3_nt: TGTGCCACCTCACTCCGGACAGGGAATTTTAATGAGCAGTTCTTC; v_call: TRBV3-1; d_call: TRBD1; clone_size: NA; j_call: TRBJ2-1
cdr3_aa: CSARDLLGTSDSGANVLTF; cdr3_nt: TGCAGTGCTAGAGACTTACTCGGGACTTCCGACTCTGGGGCCAACGTCCTGACTTTC; v_call: TRBV20-1; d_call: NA; clone_size: NA; j_call: TRBJ2-6
cdr3_aa: CASSYSWAPHYGYTF; cdr3_nt: TGTGCCAGCAGTTACTCTTGGGCACCACACTATGGCTACACCTTC; v_call: TRBV6-5; d_call: NA; clone_size: many; j_call: TRBJ1-2
cdr3_aa: CSVTGALDAGELFF; cdr3_nt: TGCAGCGTTACAGGGGCCCTAGATGCCGGGGAGCTGTTTTTT; v_call: TRBV29-1; d_call: TRBD1; clone_size: NA; j_call: TRBJ2-2
cdr3_aa: CASSYGWASSNTGELFF; cdr3_nt: TGTGCCAGCAGTTACGGTTGGGCGAGTTCCAACACCGGGGAGCTGTTTTTT; v_call: TRBV6-2/TRBV6-3; d_call: NA; clone_size: few; j_call: TRBJ2-2
cdr3_aa: CATSRGIAGGPEQYF; cdr3_nt: TGTGCCACCAGCAGAGGAATAGCGGGGGGGCCCGAGCAGTACTTC; v_call: TRBV15; d_call: TRBD2; clone_size: few; j_call: TRBJ2-7
cdr3_aa: CASSYMGQAYEQYF; cdr3_nt: TGTGCCAGCAGTTACATGGGACAAGCCTACGAGCAGTACTTC; v_call: TRBV6-5; d_call: NA; clone_size: few; j_call: TRBJ2-7
cdr3_aa: CASSYRDRVDSPLHF; cdr3_nt: TGTGCCAGCAGCTACCGGGACAGGGTGGATTCACCCCTCCACTTT; v_call: TRBV7-2; d_call: TRBD1; clone_size: few; j_call: TRBJ1-6
cdr3_aa: CASSYSRRKESQPQHF; cdr3_nt: TGTGCCAGCAGTTACTCAAGGCGAAAAGAAAGTCAGCCCCAGCATTTT; v_call: TRBV6-2/TRBV6-3; d_call: NA; clone_size: NA; j_call: TRBJ1-5